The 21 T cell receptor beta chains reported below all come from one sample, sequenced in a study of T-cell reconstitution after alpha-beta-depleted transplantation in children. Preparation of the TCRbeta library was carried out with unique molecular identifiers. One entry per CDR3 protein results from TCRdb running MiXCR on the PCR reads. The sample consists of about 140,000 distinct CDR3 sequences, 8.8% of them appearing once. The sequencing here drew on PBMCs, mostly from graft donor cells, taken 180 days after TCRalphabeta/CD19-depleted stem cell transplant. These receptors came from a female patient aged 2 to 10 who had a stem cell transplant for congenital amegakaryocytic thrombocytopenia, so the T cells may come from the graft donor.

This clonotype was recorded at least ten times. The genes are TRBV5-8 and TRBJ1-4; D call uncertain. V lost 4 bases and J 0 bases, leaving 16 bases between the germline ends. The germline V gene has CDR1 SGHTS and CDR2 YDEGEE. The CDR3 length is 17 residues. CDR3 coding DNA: TGTGCCAGCAGCGCGCAGACAACAACCGCAACTAATGAAAAACTGTTTTTT. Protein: CASSAQTTTATNEKLFF. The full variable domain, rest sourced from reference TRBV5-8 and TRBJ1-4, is EAGVTQSPTHLIKTRGQQATLRCSPISGHTSVYWYQQALGLGLQFLLWYDEGEERNRGNFPPRFSGRQFPNYSSELNVNALELEDSALYLCASSAQTTTATNEKLFFGSGTQLSVL.

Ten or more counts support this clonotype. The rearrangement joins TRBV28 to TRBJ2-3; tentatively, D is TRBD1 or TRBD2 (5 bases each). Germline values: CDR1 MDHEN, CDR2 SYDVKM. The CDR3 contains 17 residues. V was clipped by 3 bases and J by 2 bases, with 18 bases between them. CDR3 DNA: TGTGCCAGCAGTTTTGACCGATGGGGGAGACACACAGATACGCAGTATTTT. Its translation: CASSFDRWGRHTDTQYF.

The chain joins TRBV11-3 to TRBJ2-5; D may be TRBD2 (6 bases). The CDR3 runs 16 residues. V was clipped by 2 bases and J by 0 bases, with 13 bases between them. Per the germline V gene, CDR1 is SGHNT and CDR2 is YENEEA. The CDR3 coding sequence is TGTGCCAGCAGCTTACTAGACCGGGACTACCAAGAGACCCAGTACTTC. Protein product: CASSLLDRDYQETQYF.

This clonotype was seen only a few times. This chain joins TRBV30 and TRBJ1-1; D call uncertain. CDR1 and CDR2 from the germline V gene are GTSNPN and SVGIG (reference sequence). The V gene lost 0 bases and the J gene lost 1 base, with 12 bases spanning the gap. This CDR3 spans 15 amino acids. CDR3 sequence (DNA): TGTGCCTGGAGTGTACTAGACCGGGGGAACACTGAAGCTTTCTTT. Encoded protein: CAWSVLDRGNTEAFF.

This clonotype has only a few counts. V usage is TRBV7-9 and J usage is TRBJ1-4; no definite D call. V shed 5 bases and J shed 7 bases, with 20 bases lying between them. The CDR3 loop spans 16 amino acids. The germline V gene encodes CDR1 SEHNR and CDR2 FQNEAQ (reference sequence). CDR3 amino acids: CASSPLRGQLFEKLFF. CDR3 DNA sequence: TGTGCCAGCAGCCCTCTTCGCGGGCAGTTGTTTGAAAAACTGTTTTTT.

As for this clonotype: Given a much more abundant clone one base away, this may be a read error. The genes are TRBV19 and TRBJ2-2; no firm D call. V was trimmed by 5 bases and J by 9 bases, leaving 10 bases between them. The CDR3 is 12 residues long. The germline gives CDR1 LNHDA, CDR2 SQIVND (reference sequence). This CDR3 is CASSEGLWELFF. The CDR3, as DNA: TGTGCCAGTAGTGAAGGCCTCTGGGAGCTGTTTTTT.

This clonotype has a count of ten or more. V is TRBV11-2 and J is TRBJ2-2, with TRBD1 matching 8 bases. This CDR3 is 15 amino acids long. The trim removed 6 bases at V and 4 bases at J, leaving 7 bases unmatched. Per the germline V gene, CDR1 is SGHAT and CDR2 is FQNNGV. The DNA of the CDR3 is TGTGCCAGCAGTTATACAGGGGGACGCACCGGGGAGCTGTTTTTT. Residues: CASSYTGGRTGELFF.

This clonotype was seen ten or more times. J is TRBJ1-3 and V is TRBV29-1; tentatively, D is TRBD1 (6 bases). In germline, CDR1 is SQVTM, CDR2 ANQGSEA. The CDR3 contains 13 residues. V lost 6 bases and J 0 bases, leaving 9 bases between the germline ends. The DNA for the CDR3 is TGCAGCGTGGGGGGCTTCTCTGGAAACACCATATATTTT. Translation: CSVGGFSGNTIYF.

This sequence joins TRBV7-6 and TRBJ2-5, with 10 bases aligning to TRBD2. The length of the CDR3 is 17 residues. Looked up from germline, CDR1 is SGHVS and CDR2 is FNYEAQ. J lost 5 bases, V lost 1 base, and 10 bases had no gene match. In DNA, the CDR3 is TGTGCCAGCAGCTTAGTGGGCCTAGCGGGAGCCGCGGAGACCCAGTACTTC. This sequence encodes CASSLVGLAGAAETQYF.

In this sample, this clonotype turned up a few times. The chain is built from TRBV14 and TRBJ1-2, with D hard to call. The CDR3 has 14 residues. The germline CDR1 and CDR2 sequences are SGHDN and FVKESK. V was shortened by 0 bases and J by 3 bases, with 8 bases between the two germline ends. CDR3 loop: CASSQEVQDYGYTF. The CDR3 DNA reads TGTGCCAGCAGCCAAGAGGTCCAGGACTATGGCTACACCTTC.

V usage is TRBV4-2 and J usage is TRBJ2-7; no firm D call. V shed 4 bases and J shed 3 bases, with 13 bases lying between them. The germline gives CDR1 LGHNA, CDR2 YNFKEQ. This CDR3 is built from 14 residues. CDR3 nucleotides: TGTGCCAGCAGCCCCGGGCTCGCCTGCTACGAGCAGTACTTC. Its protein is CASSPGLACYEQYF.

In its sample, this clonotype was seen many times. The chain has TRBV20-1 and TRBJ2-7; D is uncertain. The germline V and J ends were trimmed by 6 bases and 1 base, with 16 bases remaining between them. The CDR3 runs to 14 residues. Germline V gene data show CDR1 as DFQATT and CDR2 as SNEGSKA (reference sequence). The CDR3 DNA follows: TGCAGTGCCCGTGGGCCTCCTCGATCCTACGAGCAGTACTTC. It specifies CSARGPPRSYEQYF.

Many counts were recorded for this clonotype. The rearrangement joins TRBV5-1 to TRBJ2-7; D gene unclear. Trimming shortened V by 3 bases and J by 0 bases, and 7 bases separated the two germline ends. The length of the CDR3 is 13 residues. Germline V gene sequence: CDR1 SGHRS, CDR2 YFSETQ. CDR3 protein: CASSYYNSYEQYF. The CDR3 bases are TGCGCCAGCAGCTATTACAACTCCTACGAGCAGTACTTC.

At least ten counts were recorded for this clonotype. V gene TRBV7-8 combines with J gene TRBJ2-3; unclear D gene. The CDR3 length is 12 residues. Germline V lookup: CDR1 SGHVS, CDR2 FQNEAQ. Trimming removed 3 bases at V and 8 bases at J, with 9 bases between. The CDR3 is CASSFWQTTQYF. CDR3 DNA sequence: TGTGCCAGCAGCTTTTGGCAGACTACGCAGTATTTT.

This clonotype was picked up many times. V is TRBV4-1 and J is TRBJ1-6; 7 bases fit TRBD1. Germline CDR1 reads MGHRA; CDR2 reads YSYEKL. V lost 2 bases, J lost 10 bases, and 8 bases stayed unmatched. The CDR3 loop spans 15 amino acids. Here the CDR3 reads CASSQTGQSLSPLHF. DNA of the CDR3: TGCGCCAGCAGCCAAACGGGACAGAGTTTGTCACCCCTCCACTTT.

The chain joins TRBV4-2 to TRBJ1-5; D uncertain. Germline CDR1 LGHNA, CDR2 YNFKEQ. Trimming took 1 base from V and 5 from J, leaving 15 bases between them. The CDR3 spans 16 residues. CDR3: CASSQVEGQLDQPQHF. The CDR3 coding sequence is TGTGCCAGCAGCCAAGTGGAAGGCCAGCTCGATCAGCCCCAGCATTTT.

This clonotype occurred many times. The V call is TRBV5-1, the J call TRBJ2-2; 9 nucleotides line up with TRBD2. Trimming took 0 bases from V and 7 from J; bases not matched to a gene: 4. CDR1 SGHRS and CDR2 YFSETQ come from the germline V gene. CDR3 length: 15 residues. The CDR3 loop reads CASSLVAGANGELFF. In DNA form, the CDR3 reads TGCGCCAGCAGCTTGGTAGCGGGGGCGAACGGGGAGCTGTTTTTT.

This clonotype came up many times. This CDR3 is CSASPGLHEQYF. The CDR3, as DNA: TGCAGTGCTAGTCCAGGTCTTCACGAGCAGTACTTC. J is TRBJ2-7 and V is TRBV20-1; no clear D. Germline CDR1 reads DFQATT; CDR2 reads SNEGSKA (reference sequence). There are 12 residues in the CDR3. V gave up 3 bases and J gave up 5 bases, with 11 bases separating them.

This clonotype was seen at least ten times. The CDR3 sequence: CASSTARGSYEQYF. Written as DNA, the CDR3 is TGTGCCAGTAGTACCGCTAGGGGGTCCTACGAGCAGTACTTC. V usage is TRBV19 and J usage is TRBJ2-7; a possible D gene is TRBD1 (6 bases). The CDR3 runs 14 residues. Germline V lookup: CDR1 LNHDA, CDR2 SQIVND (reference sequence). V lost 4 bases and J 1 base, leaving 11 bases between the germline ends.

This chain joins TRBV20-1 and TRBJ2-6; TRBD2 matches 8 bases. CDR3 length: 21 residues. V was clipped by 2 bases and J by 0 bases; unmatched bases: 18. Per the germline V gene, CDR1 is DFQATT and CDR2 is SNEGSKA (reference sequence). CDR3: CSARKLLTTGTSSSGANVLTF. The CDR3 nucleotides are TGCAGTGCTAGAAAACTCCTTACAACCGGGACTAGTAGCTCTGGGGCCAACGTCCTGACTTTC.

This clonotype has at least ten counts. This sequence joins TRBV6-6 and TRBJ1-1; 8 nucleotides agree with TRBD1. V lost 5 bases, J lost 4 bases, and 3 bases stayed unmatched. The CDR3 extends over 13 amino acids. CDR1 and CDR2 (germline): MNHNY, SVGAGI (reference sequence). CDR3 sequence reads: CASSTTGGTEAFF. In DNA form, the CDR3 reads TGTGCCAGCAGTACCACAGGGGGCACTGAAGCTTTCTTT.